The clone carrying this T cell receptor beta chain was seen a single time. Its antigen remains unidentified. The data are from a study of cytomegalovirus exposure and HLA in healthy donors. Background on the study: The same platform used for the 666 first-cohort repertoires was also used for the 95 to 150 validation repertoires, as a later analysis reported.

Study observations and caveats: Through in vitro validation, a few CMV-associated chains were shown to be specific for CMV antigens. Cytomegalovirus status was reportedly diagnosed by the classifier with high specificity and sensitivity.

Germline V gives CDR1 MNHEY, CDR2 SVGAGI. This CDR3 is 15 amino acids long. V shed 4 bases and J shed 0 bases, with 10 bases lying between them. The protocol was immunoSEQ multiplex PCR, while the TCRdb copy is restricted to in-frame clones and leaves out a portion. The data contain about 86,000 clones, around 94% of them singletons. The donors were members of the roughly 120-subject validation cohort (separate from the roughly 700-subject first cohort). This clonotype was obtained from a man younger than 35 in good health and CMV-seronegative. Material for sequencing was PBMCs. The rearrangement uses TRBV6-5 and TRBJ2-1, with D possibly matching TRBD2 (6 bases). The CDR3 DNA reads as TGTGCCAGCAGTTTTCAGCGGGCCTCCTACAATGAGCAGTTCTTC. It translates to CASSFQRASYNEQFF.